The 23 T cell receptor beta chains below come from one sample, sequenced in a study of T-cell memory formation after mild COVID-19. TCRdb redid the calling of the 5' RACE reads with MiXCR, one entry per CDR3 protein. The repertoire holds about 470,000 distinct CDR3 sequences, with about 20% as singletons. Sequencing used PBMCs or a T cell subset sorted from them (not recorded which). These receptors were taken from an adult woman who had mild COVID-19 (a few samples of this study predate the infection). Cell type and time point are not known.

This clonotype was recorded many times. The chain combines TRBV7-8 with TRBJ2-3; 9 positions match TRBD2. The length of the CDR3 is 17 residues. The trim removed 2 bases at V and 2 bases at J, leaving 8 bases unmatched. Germline loops: CDR1 SGHVS, CDR2 FQNEAQ. Written as DNA, the CDR3 is TGTGCCAGCAGCTTAAGGGAACGACTAGCGGTCACAGATACGCAGTATTTT. The encoded protein is CASSLRERLAVTDTQYF.

This clonotype was observed a few times. CDR3 loop: CASSPNAGSGNTIYF. For the CDR3, the DNA is TGTGCCAGCAGCCCCAATGCAGGCTCTGGAAACACCATATATTTT. The genes are TRBV4-2 and TRBJ1-3, with D uncertain. CDR1 and CDR2 from the germline V gene are LGHNA and YNFKEQ. The V gene lost 4 bases and the J gene lost 0 bases, with 10 bases spanning the gap. This CDR3 has 15 amino acids.

The J gene is TRBJ1-2, the V gene TRBV20-1; D call uncertain. V was shortened by 0 bases and J by 0 bases, with 11 bases between the two germline ends. Germline loops: CDR1 DFQATT, CDR2 SNEGSKA (reference sequence). The CDR3 sequence is 15 residues long. The DNA for the CDR3 is TGCAGTGCTAGAGATCTCCTTAGATCTAACTATGGCTACACCTTC. Its translation: CSARDLLRSNYGYTF.

The chain is built from TRBV11-2 and TRBJ2-2; possible D gene TRBD2, 5 bases. With 5 bases removed from V and 4 bases from J, the gap between germline ends came to 14 bases. From germline, CDR1 is SGHAT and CDR2 FQNNGV. The CDR3 totals 15 residues. CDR3 protein: CASSRIGGTTGELFF. The CDR3 DNA is TGTGCCAGCAGCCGGATCGGAGGCACCACCGGGGAGCTGTTTTTT.

This clonotype was counted only a few times. The chain joins TRBV19 to TRBJ2-1; 11 nucleotides align to TRBD2. The CDR3 length is 17 residues. V dropped 2 bases and J dropped 7; count of bases not matched to a gene: 10. Germline assignment: CDR1 LNHDA and CDR2 SQIVND (reference sequence). The CDR3 bases are TGTGCCAGTAGTATATCCGGTAGCGGGAGGGCGCAGAATGAGCAGTTCTTC. Its protein is CASSISGSGRAQNEQFF. Drawing the rest from reference TRBV19 and TRBJ2-1, the complete variable domain is DGGITQSPKYLFRKEGQNVTLSCEQNLNHDAMYWYRQDPGQGLRLIYYSQIVNDFQKGDIAEGYSVSREKKESFPLTVTSAQKNPTAFYLCASSISGSGRAQNEQFFGPGTRLTVL.

This clonotype was seen more than once but under ten times. This rearrangement joins TRBV7-4 to TRBJ1-1, with D tentatively TRBD1 (6 bases). V was shortened by 8 bases and J by 10 bases, with 17 bases between the two germline ends. From germline, CDR1 is SGHVT and CDR2 SQSDAQ. The CDR3 runs to 12 residues. CDR3 sequence: CASRTDSLRAFF. CDR3 DNA: TGTGCCAGCCGAACGGACAGTCTGAGAGCTTTCTTT.

This clonotype was detected once. The V and J genes are TRBV25-1 and TRBJ1-2, with D hard to call. The ends were cut back, 1 base at V and 7 bases at J, with 4 bases in the middle. Germline CDR1 and CDR2: MGHDK and SYGVNS. The CDR3 is 11 amino acids. The DNA for the CDR3 is TGTGCCAGCAGTGAATTGGGTGGCTACACCTTC. Protein sequence: CASSELGGYTF.

This sequence joins TRBV20-1 and TRBJ1-3; D call uncertain. V shed 3 bases and J shed 0 bases, with 9 bases lying between them. Germline V gene lookup returns CDR1 DFQATT and CDR2 SNEGSKA (reference sequence). The CDR3 has 14 residues. The CDR3, as DNA: TGCAGTGCTAGTGGTAGCAGCTCTGGAAACACCATATATTTT. Amino acid sequence: CSASGSSSGNTIYF.

The rearrangement links TRBV24-1 to TRBJ2-5; 8 bases align to TRBD1. The CDR3 is made up of 17 amino acids. The germline gives CDR1 KGHDR, CDR2 SFDVKD. Trimming took 4 bases from V and 5 from J; bases not matched to a gene: 14. The CDR3 reads CATSDPGTGAAWETQYF. CDR3 bases: TGTGCCACCAGTGACCCCGGGACAGGAGCGGCTTGGGAGACCCAGTACTTC.

This clonotype was seen ten or more times. This chain connects TRBV6-4 to TRBJ1-2; D is unclear. Germline values: CDR1 MRHNA, CDR2 SNTAGT. Trimming left V 0 bases short and J 5 bases short, with 16 bases between. The CDR3 has 16 amino acids. The CDR3 sequence: CASSDSAGKGGYGYTF. As DNA, the CDR3 is TGTGCCAGCAGTGACTCGGCGGGGAAAGGAGGGTATGGCTACACCTTC.

The chain couples TRBV6-2 or TRBV6-3 to TRBJ2-1, with TRBD2 matching 10 bases. CDR3 length equals 16 residues. V gave up 5 bases and J gave up 3 bases; unmatched junction bases: 7. The V gene's germline CDR1 is MNHEY and CDR2 SVGEGT. The CDR3 DNA is TGTGCCAGCAGTCGAGTAGCGGGGGGTATCTACAATGAGCAGTTCTTC. It encodes CASSRVAGGIYNEQFF.

This clonotype appeared a few times. This chain connects TRBV20-1 to TRBJ1-5, with a possible D match to TRBD1 (5 bases). Trimming stripped 0 bases from V and 3 bases from J, with 12 bases between. The CDR3 covers 15 residues. Germline loops: CDR1 DFQATT, CDR2 SNEGSKA (reference sequence). The CDR3 loop is CSARDGGGDNQPQHF. CDR3 nucleotides: TGCAGTGCTAGAGACGGTGGGGGGGACAATCAGCCCCAGCATTTT.

This clonotype appeared a single time. The chain links TRBV5-1 to TRBJ2-3; D not certain. V was trimmed by 4 bases and J by 3 bases, leaving 12 bases between them. Germline V gene sequence: CDR1 SGHRS, CDR2 YFSETQ. The CDR3 has 14 amino acids. In nucleotides, the CDR3 is TGCGCCAGCAGCCCGGGTGACGGAACAGATACGCAGTATTTT. This gives the protein CASSPGDGTDTQYF.

The chain couples TRBV4-1 to TRBJ2-7; D gene ambiguous. Trimming left V 3 bases short and J 0 bases short, with 6 bases between. The CDR3 length is 13 residues. The germline V gene encodes CDR1 MGHRA and CDR2 YSYEKL. The CDR3 DNA follows: TGCGCCAGCAGCCACCCTGCCTCCTACGAGCAGTACTTC. Its translation is CASSHPASYEQYF.

This clonotype has just a few counts. The rearrangement links TRBV14 to TRBJ2-1, with TRBD2 matching over 13 bases. From germline, CDR1 is SGHDN and CDR2 FVKESK. V lost 3 bases to trimming and J lost 9 bases; unmatched junction nucleotides: 2. This CDR3 has 14 amino acids. The CDR3 nucleotides read TGTGCCAGCAGCCACTGGACTAGCGGGGGTGAGCAGTTCTTC. Its protein product is CASSHWTSGGEQFF.

V usage is TRBV2 and J usage is TRBJ2-1; 10 bases agree with TRBD2. J lost 8 bases, V lost 3 bases, and 7 bases had no gene match. The CDR3 runs 15 residues. CDR1 and CDR2 (germline): SNHLY, FYNNEI. The chain's CDR3 is CASSERTSGRDEQFF. The CDR3 bases are TGTGCCAGCAGTGAGAGGACTAGCGGCCGTGATGAGCAGTTCTTC.

This clonotype occurred a few times. The gene calls are TRBV29-1 and TRBJ2-7, with 7 bases aligning to TRBD1. This CDR3 comprises 16 residues. With 2 bases clipped from V and 4 bases from J, the junction kept 14 bases outside the gene matches. Per the germline V gene, CDR1 is SQVTM and CDR2 is ANQGSEA. In DNA form, the CDR3 reads TGCAGCGTTGAACTCCTGGGCCAGACAGGGAGATACGAGCAGTACTTC. The encoded protein is CSVELLGQTGRYEQYF.

The V call is TRBV6-2 or TRBV6-3, the J call TRBJ2-7; 8 nucleotides align to TRBD1. This CDR3 is 18 amino acids long. V lost 2 bases to trimming and J lost 4 bases; unmatched junction nucleotides: 16. Germline assignment: CDR1 MNHEY and CDR2 SVGEGT. CDR3 DNA sequence: TGTGCCAGCAGTTACGACCCCTTTCGGGACAGGTATCCTTACGAGCAGTACTTC. It yields the protein CASSYDPFRDRYPYEQYF.

In its sample, this clonotype was seen many times. V is TRBV13 and J is TRBJ2-1; D is unclear. V lost 5 bases, J lost 10 bases, and 24 bases lay in between. In germline, CDR1 is PRHDT, CDR2 FYEKMQ (reference sequence). The CDR3 totals 16 residues. CDR3 coding DNA: TGTGCCAGCAGCGACCTCGGAGAGGCTCTCAAGGGAGAGCAGTTCTTC. Translation gives CASSDLGEALKGEQFF.

This clonotype was counted between two and nine times. The chain couples TRBV7-9 to TRBJ2-1; 7 bases are a match to TRBD2. V shed 5 bases, J shed 0 bases, and the junction held 10 bases outside the gene matches. Germline CDR1 and CDR2: SEHNR and FQNEAQ (reference sequence). The CDR3 is 17 amino acids. CDR3 sequence (DNA): TGTGCCAGCAGCCCTCCGGGACTAACGAGCTCCTACAATGAGCAGTTCTTC. It translates to CASSPPGLTSSYNEQFF.

This chain joins TRBV7-3 and TRBJ1-1; 7 bases match TRBD1. After removal of 8 bases from V and 1 base from J, the junction contained 4 bases not matched to a gene. Per the germline V gene, CDR1 is SGHTA and CDR2 is FQGTGA. The CDR3 has 13 residues. CDR3 amino acids: CASLGQPNTEAFF. The CDR3 region has the DNA TGTGCCAGCCTGGGACAGCCGAACACTGAAGCTTTCTTT.

The rearrangement uses TRBV3-1 and TRBJ2-1; 10 bases fit TRBD2. Looked up from germline, CDR1 is LGHDT and CDR2 is YNNKEL (reference sequence). The CDR3 totals 14 residues. Trimming removed 2 bases from V and 12 bases from J; junction bases left unmatched: 7. The DNA of the CDR3 is TGTGCCAGCAGCCAACAGCGGGAGGGGGGTCGGCAGTTCTTC. It encodes CASSQQREGGRQFF.

The rearrangement joins TRBV2 to TRBJ2-5; TRBD2 matches at 9 bases. The CDR3 is 15 residues long. The germline V gene has CDR1 SNHLY and CDR2 FYNNEI. V lost 3 bases to trimming and J lost 0 bases; unmatched junction nucleotides: 2. The CDR3 sequence is CASSDTSGYQETQYF. CDR3 nucleotides: TGTGCCAGCAGTGATACTAGCGGGTACCAAGAGACCCAGTACTTC. The full variable domain, in which reference TRBV2 and TRBJ2-5 provide the parts outside the CDR3, is EPEVTQTPSHQVTQMGQEVILRCVPISNHLYFYWYRQILGQKVEFLVSFYNNEISEKSEIFDDQFSVERPDGSNFTLKIRSTKLEDSAMYFCASSDTSGYQETQYFGPGTRLLVL.